The TCR beta chain under discussion was sequenced for a study of blood T cell repertoires in COVID-19 (dated by TCRdb to 2020 to 2021). Background for the entire study: Samples covering the acute and convalescent phases of COVID-19 were provided by collaborators in the United States, Italy and Spain. The material from the prospective study consisted of cDNA or gDNA derived from T cells, B-cell-depleted T cells, or PBMCs. Deeply sampled blood TCRbeta repertoires from subjects exposed to, actively infected with, or recovered from COVID-19 were included in the dataset. A freely available public database, intended as a resource for researchers studying the immune response to SARS-CoV-2, is where the repertoires were released. The samples were drawn from two sources: the first 160 participants of the ongoing ImmuneRACE study, and some 1,300 subjects contributed by 6 global collaborators. A de-identified subject ID, COVID-19 status, age in years and sex were almost always included in the sample metadata. HLA class I and class II types, where available, came from metadata supplied by the sample provider rather than from assay-based typing.

At one collaborating source in Seattle, patients were enrolled during active infection and were followed longitudinally through the course of disease. Collaborating institutions collected whole blood in K2EDTA tubes following their own protocols. For TCRbeta analysis, collaborators shipped samples in one of three forms: frozen whole blood, isolated PBMCs, or DNA extracted from either of those sample types. Comment on this clone: Its recognized antigen is unknown. One base away there is no much larger clone; base qualities are not given.

TCRbeta CDR3 regions were amplified from genomic DNA using the immunoSEQ Assay, a bias-controlled multiplex PCR. The authors' pipeline ran thus. Nucleated cell counts per sample were estimated from amplification of reference gene primers within the assay. Sequence reads were collapsed and filtered to measure the absolute abundance of every unique TCRbeta CDR3 rearrangement. For each sample, productive Simpson clonality was calculated as the square root of Simpson's diversity index over productive rearrangements. TCRdb stores this immuneACCESS table with in-frame sequences only. Part of the clones is absent; in the studies checked, under half of the shortfall reflects unresolved V genes, and no reason is known for the rest. V and J calls and clone size are given by that table; D and trimming were obtained from the DNA. This sample comprises approximately 200,000 clones, around 94% of them detected only once. The ten largest clones represent roughly 0.76% of the sample.

The germline V gene (reference sequence) specifies GTSNPN as CDR1 and SVGIG as CDR2. The CDR3, from cysteine to phenylalanine, totals 12 residues. CDR3 DNA is the only sequence kept; it has 36 bases, read in frame from the first base. A distance of 14 bases separates the germline ends of V and J, which lose 5 bases and 7 bases respectively. Overall results and qualifications from the work: The amount of clinical and demographic metadata varied by source and participant and was provided uncurated.

Sequenced sample: peripheral blood. This receptor was obtained from a man aged 25-45 years with COVID-19, enrolled during active disease. The chain links TRBV30 with TRBJ1-2; the D segment cannot be called with confidence. The CDR3 loop reads CAWDGLDRGYTF. The sequenced DNA is TGTGCCTGGGATGGACTGGACCGTGGCTACACCTTC.